A selection of T cell receptor beta chains follows, all from one sample in a study of human T cells and chemical hapten exposure. A single record per CDR3 protein comes from TCRdb applying MiXCR to the RACE reads. The top ten hold 3.1% of the sample, which has approximately 120,000 distinct CDR3 sequences, 9.2% seen once. The material was whole blood, obtained in connection with sensitization to the hapten diphenylcyclopropenone (DPC). Receptor source: a woman in her thirties or forties with alopecia areata. Some clones in this sample may be carry-over from other donors' samples. Each CDR3 is given with its conserved first and last residue. Fields, in order: J gene, clone size, V gene, D gene, CDR3 protein, CDR3 DNA. The D gene is left open where the match is weak. The size of a clone is reported for some rows only, either as once, few or many, or as a class for expanded clones.

TRBJ2-7,-,TRBV3-1,-,CASSSPPLDEQYF,TGTGCCAGCAGCTCCCCACCCTTGGACGAGCAGTACTTC
TRBJ2-4,many,TRBV12-3/TRBV12-4,-,CASSLGTRASAKNIQYF,TGTGCCAGCAGTTTAGGTACGAGGGCTAGTGCCAAAAACATTCAGTACTTC
TRBJ2-2,many,TRBV7-2,-,CASSIGRGTGELFF,TGTGCCAGCAGCATAGGCCGGGGCACCGGGGAGCTGTTTTTT
TRBJ2-7,-,TRBV15,TRBD1,CATSRDPDRTSYEQYF,TGTGCCACCAGCAGAGACCCGGACAGGACCTCCTACGAGCAGTACTTC
TRBJ1-3,once,TRBV5-1,TRBD1,CASSLGATGGSGNTIYF,TGCGCCAGCAGCCTCGGAGCAACAGGGGGCTCTGGAAACACCATATATTTT
TRBJ1-2,many,TRBV7-2,-,CASSPSVGYGYTF,TGTGCCAGCAGCCCTAGTGTAGGCTATGGCTACACCTTC
TRBJ2-3,-,TRBV6-5,-,CASSYSTRPSTDTQYF,TGTGCCAGCAGTTACTCGACTAGACCTAGCACAGATACGCAGTATTTT
TRBJ2-1,many,TRBV4-1,-,CASSQGPWLNEQFF,TGCGCCAGCAGCCAAGGGCCCTGGTTGAATGAGCAGTTCTTC
TRBJ2-5,few,TRBV7-2,-,CASSQLGIQETQYF,TGTGCCAGCAGCCAGCTGGGGATACAAGAGACCCAGTACTTC
TRBJ1-5,many,TRBV5-1,TRBD1,CASSLQGGGEPQHF,TGCGCCAGCAGCTTGCAAGGGGGCGGGGAGCCCCAGCATTTT
TRBJ2-3,-,TRBV11-2,-,CASSPRDGTDTQYF,TGTGCCAGCAGCCCCAGGGATGGCACAGATACGCAGTATTTT
TRBJ1-2,-,TRBV7-2,TRBD1,CASSLQGARGYTF,TGTGCCAGCAGCTTACAGGGGGCACGAGGCTACACCTTC
TRBJ2-5,-,TRBV20-1,TRBD2,CSAKGGGGKETQYF,TGCAGTGCTAAGGGAGGCGGGGGGAAGGAGACCCAGTACTTC
TRBJ2-4,-,TRBV27,-,CASSLMGALGYIQYF,TGTGCCAGCAGTTTAATGGGGGCCCTAGGATACATTCAGTACTTC
TRBJ2-3,many,TRBV7-9,-,CASSLVRAPITDTQYF,TGTGCCAGCAGCCTAGTTCGGGCTCCGATCACAGATACGCAGTATTTT
TRBJ2-7,-,TRBV7-2,-,CASSLYQGRYEQYF,TGTGCCAGCAGCTTATACCAGGGGCGCTACGAGCAGTACTTC
TRBJ2-5,few,TRBV7-2,-,CASSPPPRWAQYF,TGTGCCAGCAGCCCCCCCCCGCGCTGGGCCCAGTACTTC
TRBJ2-4,-,TRBV7-2,-,CASSLVGAGQNIQYF,TGTGCCAGCAGCTTAGTTGGGGCGGGGCAAAACATTCAGTACTTC
TRBJ1-6,-,TRBV5-4,TRBD1,CASSLGQPNSPLHF,TGTGCCAGCAGCCTGGGACAGCCCAATTCACCCCTCCACTTT
TRBJ2-3,-,TRBV3-1,-,CASSQGGGHTDTQYF,TGTGCCAGCAGCCAAGGAGGGGGGCATACAGATACGCAGTATTTT
TRBJ2-1,few,TRBV7-2,-,CASSPPGEEQFF,TGTGCCAGCAGCCCCCCGGGGGAAGAGCAGTTCTTC
TRBJ1-5,few,TRBV2,TRBD1,CASSKDREATQPQHF,TGTGCCAGCAGCAAAGACAGGGAAGCGACTCAGCCCCAGCATTTT
TRBJ2-7,-,TRBV3-1,-,CASSRTGFAFDEQYF,TGTGCCAGCAGCCGGACGGGCTTCGCCTTTGACGAGCAGTACTTC
TRBJ2-3,few,TRBV7-9,-,CASSSPGVTDTQYF,TGTGCCAGCAGCTCACCGGGAGTCACAGATACGCAGTATTTT
TRBJ2-2,-,TRBV7-9,-,CASSFPGANTGELFF,TGTGCCAGCAGCTTTCCGGGGGCGAACACCGGGGAGCTGTTTTTT
TRBJ1-5,many,TRBV29-1,-,CSVRTGNQPQHF,TGCAGCGTTAGGACGGGCAATCAGCCCCAGCATTTT
TRBJ1-5,few,TRBV20-1,-,CSASLTVNNQPQHF,TGCAGTGCTAGCCTGACAGTTAACAATCAGCCCCAGCATTTT
TRBJ1-5,-,TRBV2,-,CASSEEGGPYQPQHF,TGTGCCAGCAGTGAAGAGGGGGGGCCCTATCAGCCCCAGCATTTT
TRBJ1-5,many,TRBV10-3,-,CAISEWDIQPQHF,TGTGCCATCAGTGAGTGGGACATTCAGCCCCAGCATTTT
TRBJ2-3,many,TRBV27,-,CASSPVVQTGTDTQYF,TGTGCCAGCAGTCCCGTGGTACAAACAGGCACAGATACGCAGTATTTT
TRBJ2-7,few,TRBV21-1,-,CASSEGQGPSYEQYF,TGTGCCAGCAGCGAAGGACAGGGACCCTCCTACGAGCAGTACTTC
TRBJ1-1,-,TRBV5-1,-,CASSFQWNTEAFF,TGCGCCAGCAGCTTCCAGTGGAACACTGAAGCTTTCTTT
TRBJ2-4,many,TRBV18,-,CASSPPGEAAKNIQYF,TGTGCCAGTTCTCCCCCCGGGGAGGCGGCCAAAAACATTCAGTACTTC
TRBJ2-7,many,TRBV29-1,TRBD1,CSVELLPGQPYEQYF,TGCAGCGTCGAGCTCCTACCGGGACAGCCCTACGAGCAGTACTTC
TRBJ2-1,few,TRBV7-8,-,CASSLDHYHNEQFF,TGTGCCAGCAGCTTAGACCATTATCACAATGAGCAGTTCTTC
TRBJ1-1,few,TRBV11-2,-,CASSLEGGGTEAFF,TGTGCCAGCAGCTTAGAGGGGGGAGGGACTGAAGCTTTCTTT
TRBJ1-6,few,TRBV27,-,CASSPGRNSPLHF,TGTGCCAGCAGTCCCGGACGAAATTCACCCCTCCACTTT
TRBJ2-7,many,TRBV11-2,TRBD2,CASSLRPGGSDEQYF,TGTGCCAGCAGCTTACGTCCGGGAGGTTCCGACGAGCAGTACTTC
TRBJ1-1,-,TRBV29-1,-,CSMNWGGGNTEAFF,TGCAGCATGAATTGGGGCGGTGGGAACACTGAAGCTTTCTTT
TRBJ2-7,medium-sized,TRBV18,TRBD1,CASSPRGITYEQYF,TGTGCCAGCTCGCCCAGGGGGATAACTTACGAGCAGTACTTC
TRBJ2-2,many,TRBV4-2,-,CASSQPHYGTGELFF,TGTGCCAGCAGCCAACCCCATTATGGCACCGGGGAGCTGTTTTTT
TRBJ2-2,-,TRBV29-1,-,CSAEVGAGELFF,TGCAGCGCGGAGGTGGGGGCCGGGGAGCTGTTTTTT
TRBJ2-3,many,TRBV11-2,TRBD2,CASSFQRGQTDTQYF,TGTGCCAGCAGCTTTCAGCGGGGGCAGACAGATACGCAGTATTTT
TRBJ2-5,-,TRBV11-2,-,CASNPAWSGETQYF,TGTGCCAGCAACCCCGCGTGGTCCGGAGAGACCCAGTACTTC
TRBJ2-5,many,TRBV11-2,-,CASSLNPQTQYF,TGTGCCAGCAGCTTAAACCCCCAGACCCAGTACTTC
TRBJ2-1,few,TRBV7-9,-,CASSLPGDPNEQFF,TGTGCCAGCAGCTTACCAGGGGATCCCAATGAGCAGTTCTTC
TRBJ2-3,many,TRBV6-2/TRBV6-3,TRBD2,CASRPTTSGRTFLSTDTQYF,TGTGCCAGCAGACCCACGACTAGCGGGAGAACTTTCTTAAGCACAGATACGCAGTATTTT
TRBJ1-1,many,TRBV20-1,-,CSARESGRDFEPFF,TGCAGTGCTAGAGAGTCTGGCAGGGATTTTGAACCTTTCTTT
TRBJ1-6,-,TRBV2,-,CASTEPGSPLHF,TGTGCCAGCACCGAACCCGGTTCACCCCTCCACTTT
TRBJ2-3,many,TRBV28,-,CASSSGGGRYTQYF,TGTGCCAGCAGTTCTGGTGGAGGGAGGTATACGCAGTATTTT
TRBJ1-2,many,TRBV7-9,-,CASSYGPDNYGYTF,TGTGCCAGCAGCTATGGGCCGGATAACTATGGCTACACCTTC
TRBJ1-1,many,TRBV7-9,-,CASSLGQVNTEAFF,TGTGCCAGCAGCTTAGGGCAGGTGAACACTGAAGCTTTCTTT
TRBJ2-3,-,TRBV24-1,-,CATSDSFITDTQYF,TGTGCCACCAGTGATTCTTTTATCACAGATACGCAGTATTTT
TRBJ1-4,few,TRBV18,-,CASRRGGEELFF,TGTGCCAGCCGGCGAGGAGGGGAGGAACTGTTTTTT
TRBJ1-1,-,TRBV5-1,-,CASRTTAGLEAFF,TGCGCCAGCAGGACGACAGCGGGGCTTGAAGCTTTCTTT
TRBJ2-2,many,TRBV12-3/TRBV12-4,-,CASSSDTGELFF,TGTGCCAGCAGTTCCGACACCGGGGAGCTGTTTTTT
TRBJ1-4,many,TRBV11-2,TRBD1,CASSTRQGGEKLFF,TGTGCCAGCAGCACCAGACAGGGGGGTGAAAAACTGTTTTTT